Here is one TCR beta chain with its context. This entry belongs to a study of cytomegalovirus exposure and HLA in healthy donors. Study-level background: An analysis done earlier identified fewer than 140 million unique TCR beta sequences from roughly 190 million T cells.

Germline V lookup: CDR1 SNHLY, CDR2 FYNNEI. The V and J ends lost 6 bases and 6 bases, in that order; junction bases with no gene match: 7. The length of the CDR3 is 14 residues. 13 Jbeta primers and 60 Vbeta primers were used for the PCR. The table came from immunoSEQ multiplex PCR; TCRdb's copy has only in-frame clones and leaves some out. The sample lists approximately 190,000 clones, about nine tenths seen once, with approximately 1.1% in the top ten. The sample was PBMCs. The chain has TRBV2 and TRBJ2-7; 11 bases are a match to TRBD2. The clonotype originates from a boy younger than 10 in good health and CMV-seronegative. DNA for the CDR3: TGTGCCAGCAGGGGACTAGCGGCGGGGGGCGAGCAGTACTTC. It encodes CASRGLAAGGEQYF.